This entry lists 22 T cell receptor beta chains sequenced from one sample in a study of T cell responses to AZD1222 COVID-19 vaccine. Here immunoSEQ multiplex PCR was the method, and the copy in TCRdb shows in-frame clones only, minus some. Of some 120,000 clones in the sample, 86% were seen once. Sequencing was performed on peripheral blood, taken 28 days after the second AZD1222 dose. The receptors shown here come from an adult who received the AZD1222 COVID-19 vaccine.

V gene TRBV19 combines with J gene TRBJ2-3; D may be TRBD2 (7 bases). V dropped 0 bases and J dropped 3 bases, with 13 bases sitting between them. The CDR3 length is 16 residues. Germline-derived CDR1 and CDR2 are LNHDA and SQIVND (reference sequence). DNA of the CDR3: TGTGCCAGTAGTATAGATGTGGGGGGGCGGACAGATACGCAGTATTTT. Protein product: CASSIDVGGRTDTQYF.

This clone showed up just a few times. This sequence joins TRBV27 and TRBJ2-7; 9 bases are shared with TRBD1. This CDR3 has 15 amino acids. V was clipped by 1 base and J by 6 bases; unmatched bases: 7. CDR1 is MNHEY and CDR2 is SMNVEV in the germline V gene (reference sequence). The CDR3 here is CASSLLGQGGVEQYF. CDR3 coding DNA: TGTGCCAGCAGTTTATTGGGACAGGGAGGCGTCGAGCAGTACTTC.

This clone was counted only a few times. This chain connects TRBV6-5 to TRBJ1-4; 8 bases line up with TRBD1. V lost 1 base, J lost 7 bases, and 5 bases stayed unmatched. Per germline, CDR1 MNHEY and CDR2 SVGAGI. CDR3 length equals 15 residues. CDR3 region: CASSYLYRGGEKLFF. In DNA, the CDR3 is TGTGCCAGCAGTTACTTATACAGGGGGGGTGAAAAACTGTTTTTT.

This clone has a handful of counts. The CDR3 reads CASNGGLYYEQYF. CDR3 DNA sequence: TGTGCCAGCAACGGCGGACTATACTACGAGCAGTACTTC. V is TRBV6-5 and J is TRBJ2-7; D is perhaps TRBD2 (6 bases). The CDR3 is 13 amino acids. Germline loops: CDR1 MNHEY, CDR2 SVGAGI. V was trimmed by 7 bases and J by 3 bases, leaving 13 bases between them.

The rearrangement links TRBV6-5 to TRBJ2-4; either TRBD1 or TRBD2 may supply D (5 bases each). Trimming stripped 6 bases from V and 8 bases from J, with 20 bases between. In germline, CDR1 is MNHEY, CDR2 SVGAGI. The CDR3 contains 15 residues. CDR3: CASRKTPSGGYIQYF. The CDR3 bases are TGTGCCAGCAGAAAAACGCCTAGTGGGGGATACATTCAGTACTTC.

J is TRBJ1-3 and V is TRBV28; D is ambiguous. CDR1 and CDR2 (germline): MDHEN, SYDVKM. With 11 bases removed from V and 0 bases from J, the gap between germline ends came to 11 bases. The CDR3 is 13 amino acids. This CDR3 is CALAGLSGNTIYF. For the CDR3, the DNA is TGTGCCCTAGCAGGACTCTCTGGAAACACCATATATTTT.

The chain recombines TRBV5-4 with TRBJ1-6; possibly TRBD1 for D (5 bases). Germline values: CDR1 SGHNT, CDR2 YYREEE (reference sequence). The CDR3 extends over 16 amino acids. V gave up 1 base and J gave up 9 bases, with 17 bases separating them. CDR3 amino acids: CASSLSATERGSPLHF. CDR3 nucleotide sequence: TGTGCCAGCAGCTTGAGCGCGACAGAAAGGGGTTCACCCCTCCACTTT.

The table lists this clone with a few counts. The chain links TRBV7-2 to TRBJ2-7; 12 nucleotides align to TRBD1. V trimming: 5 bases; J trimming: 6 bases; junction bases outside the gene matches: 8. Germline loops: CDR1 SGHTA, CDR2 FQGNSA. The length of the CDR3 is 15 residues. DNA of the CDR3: TGTGCCAGCAGCCTTACCGGGACAGGGGGCGGCGAGCAGTACTTC. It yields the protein CASSLTGTGGGEQYF. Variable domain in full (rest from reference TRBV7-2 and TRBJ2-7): GAGVSQSPSNKVTEKGKDVELRCDPISGHTALYWYRQSLGQGLEFLIYFQGNSAPDKSGLPSDRFSAERTGGSVSTLTIQRTQQEDSAVYLCASSLTGTGGGEQYFGPGTRLTVT.

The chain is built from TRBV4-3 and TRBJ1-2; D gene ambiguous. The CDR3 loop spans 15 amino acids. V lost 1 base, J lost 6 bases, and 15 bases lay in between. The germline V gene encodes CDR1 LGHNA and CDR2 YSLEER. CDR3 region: CASSQGLTELDGYTF. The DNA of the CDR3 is TGCGCCAGCAGCCAAGGATTGACGGAGTTGGATGGCTACACCTTC.

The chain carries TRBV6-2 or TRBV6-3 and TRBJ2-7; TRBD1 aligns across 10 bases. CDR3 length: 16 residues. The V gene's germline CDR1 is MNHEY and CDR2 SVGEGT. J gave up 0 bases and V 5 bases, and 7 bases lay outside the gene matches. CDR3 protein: CASSPDRGSASYEQYF. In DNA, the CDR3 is TGTGCCAGCAGTCCGGACAGGGGGTCCGCCTCCTACGAGCAGTACTTC.

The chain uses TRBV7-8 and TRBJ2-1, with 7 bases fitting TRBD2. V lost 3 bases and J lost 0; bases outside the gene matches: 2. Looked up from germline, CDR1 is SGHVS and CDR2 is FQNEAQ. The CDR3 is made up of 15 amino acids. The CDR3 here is CASSFRGGSYNEQFF. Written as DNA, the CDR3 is TGTGCCAGCAGCTTCCGCGGGGGCTCCTACAATGAGCAGTTCTTC.

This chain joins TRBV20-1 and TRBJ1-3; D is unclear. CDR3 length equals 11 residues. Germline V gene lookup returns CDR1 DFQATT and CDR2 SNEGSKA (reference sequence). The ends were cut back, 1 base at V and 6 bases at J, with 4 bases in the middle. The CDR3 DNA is TGCAGTGCTAGAGTAGAAAACACCATATATTTT. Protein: CSARVENTIYF.

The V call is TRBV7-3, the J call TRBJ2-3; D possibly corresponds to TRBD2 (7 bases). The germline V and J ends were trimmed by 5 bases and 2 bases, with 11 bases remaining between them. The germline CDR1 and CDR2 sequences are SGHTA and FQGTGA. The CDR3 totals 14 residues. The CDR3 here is CASSLGGPTDTQYF. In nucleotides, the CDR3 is TGTGCCAGCAGCCTCGGGGGGCCCACAGATACGCAGTATTTT.

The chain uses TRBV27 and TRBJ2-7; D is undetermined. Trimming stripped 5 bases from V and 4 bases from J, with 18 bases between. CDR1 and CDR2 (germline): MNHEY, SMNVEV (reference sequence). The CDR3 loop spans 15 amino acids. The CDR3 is CASSPLRGPGYEQYF. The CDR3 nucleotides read TGTGCCAGCAGTCCGTTACGCGGACCTGGGTACGAGCAGTACTTC.

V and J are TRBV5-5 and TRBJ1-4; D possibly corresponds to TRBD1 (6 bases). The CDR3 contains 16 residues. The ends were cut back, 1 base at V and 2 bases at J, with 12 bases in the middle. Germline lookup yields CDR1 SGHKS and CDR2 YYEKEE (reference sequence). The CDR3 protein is CASSLRWRGTNEKLFF. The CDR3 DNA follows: TGTGCCAGCAGCTTGCGGTGGAGGGGGACTAATGAAAAACTGTTTTTT.

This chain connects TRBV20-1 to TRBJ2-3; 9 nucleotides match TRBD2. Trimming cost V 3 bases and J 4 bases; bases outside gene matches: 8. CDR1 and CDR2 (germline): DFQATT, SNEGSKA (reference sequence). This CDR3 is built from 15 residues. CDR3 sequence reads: CSASKSGGPPDTQYF. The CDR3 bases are TGCAGTGCTAGTAAGAGCGGGGGGCCTCCAGATACGCAGTATTTT.

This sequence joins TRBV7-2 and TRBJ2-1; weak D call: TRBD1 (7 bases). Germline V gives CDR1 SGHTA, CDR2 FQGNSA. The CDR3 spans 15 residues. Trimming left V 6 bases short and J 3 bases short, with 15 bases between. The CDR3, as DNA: TGTGCCAGCAGGGAGGGACGGACAGGCTACAATGAGCAGTTCTTC. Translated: CASREGRTGYNEQFF.

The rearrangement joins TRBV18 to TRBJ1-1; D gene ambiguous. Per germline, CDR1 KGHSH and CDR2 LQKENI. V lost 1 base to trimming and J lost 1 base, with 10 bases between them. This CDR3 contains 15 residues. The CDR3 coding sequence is TGTGCCAGCTCACCACTTCCAGGACCGAACACTGAAGCTTTCTTT. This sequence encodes CASSPLPGPNTEAFF.

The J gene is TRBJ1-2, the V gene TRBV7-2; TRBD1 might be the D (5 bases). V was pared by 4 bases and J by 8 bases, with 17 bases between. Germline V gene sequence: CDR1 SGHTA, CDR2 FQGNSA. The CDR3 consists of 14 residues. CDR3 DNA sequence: TGTGCCAGCAGCTCTACTTACAGGACGGGAGGCTACACCTTC. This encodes CASSSTYRTGGYTF.

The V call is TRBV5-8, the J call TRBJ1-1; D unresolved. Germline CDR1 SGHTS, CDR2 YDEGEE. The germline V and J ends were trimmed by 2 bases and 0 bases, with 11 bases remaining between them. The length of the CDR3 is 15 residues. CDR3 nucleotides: TGTGCCAGCAGCTTTTTGACAACTATGAACACTGAAGCTTTCTTT. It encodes CASSFLTTMNTEAFF.

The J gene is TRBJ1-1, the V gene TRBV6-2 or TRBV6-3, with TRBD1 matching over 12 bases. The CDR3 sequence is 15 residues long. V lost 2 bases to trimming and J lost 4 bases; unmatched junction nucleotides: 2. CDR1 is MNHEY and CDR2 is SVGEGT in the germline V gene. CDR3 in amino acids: CASSYGTGGGTEAFF. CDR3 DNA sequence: TGTGCCAGCAGTTACGGGACAGGGGGCGGCACTGAAGCTTTCTTT.

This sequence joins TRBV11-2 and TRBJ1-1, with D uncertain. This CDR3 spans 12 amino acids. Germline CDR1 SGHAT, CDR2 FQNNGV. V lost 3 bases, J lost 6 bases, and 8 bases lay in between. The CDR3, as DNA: TGTGCCAGCAGCTTTTATAGGTCTGAAGCTTTCTTT. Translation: CASSFYRSEAFF.